The 16 T cell receptor beta chains reported below all come from one sample, sequenced in a study of cytomegalovirus exposure and HLA in healthy donors. This PCR relied on a set of 60 Vbeta primers and 13 Jbeta primers. Profiled with immunoSEQ multiplex PCR; TCRdb holds only in-frame clones, not every one. This table has 210,000 or so clones, more than 70% appearing once. Sequenced: PBMCs. The receptors shown here come from a human donor in good health.

This clone was observed a few times. The genes are TRBV30 and TRBJ2-5; TRBD2 aligns across 8 bases. CDR1 and CDR2 (germline): GTSNPN, SVGIG (reference sequence). The trim removed 4 bases at V and 2 bases at J, leaving 18 bases unmatched. CDR3 length equals 18 residues. CDR3 sequence reads: CAWKSSLVPLAGQETQYF. CDR3 bases: TGTGCCTGGAAGTCCTCTTTAGTACCTCTAGCGGGTCAAGAGACCCAGTACTTC.

This clone has only a few counts. The chain is built from TRBV6-5 and TRBJ1-4; perhaps TRBD1 as D (5 bases). This CDR3 comprises 13 residues. Germline CDR1 MNHEY, CDR2 SVGAGI. V lost 6 bases and J lost 5, with 10 bases in between. The CDR3 sequence is CASSTTENEKLFF. The DNA of the CDR3 is TGTGCCAGCAGCACGACAGAAAATGAAAAACTGTTTTTT.

The chain joins TRBV19 to TRBJ2-3; the match to TRBD1 covers 8 bases. The germline CDR1 and CDR2 sequences are LNHDA and SQIVND (reference sequence). CDR3 length: 13 amino acids. Germline trimming cut 6 bases from V and 1 base from J; bases unmatched to any gene: 0. CDR3 coding DNA: TGTGCCAGTAGGGACAGGGGCACAGATACGCAGTATTTT. Translated: CASRDRGTDTQYF.

In this sample, this clone turned up once. The chain carries TRBV11-2 and TRBJ1-2; D is perhaps TRBD1 (5 bases). CDR1 and CDR2 from the germline V gene are SGHAT and FQNNGV. Trimming shortened V by 5 bases and J by 8 bases, and 12 bases separated the two germline ends. The CDR3 consists of 12 residues. The CDR3 here is CASSAGWRGYTF. For the CDR3, the DNA is TGTGCCAGCAGCGCAGGGTGGCGCGGCTACACCTTC.

The rearrangement links TRBV2 to TRBJ2-5; D unclear. The CDR3 totals 11 residues. The germline CDR1 and CDR2 sequences are SNHLY and FYNNEI. V shed 5 bases and J shed 5 bases, with 6 bases lying between them. CDR3 nucleotides: TGTGCCAGCAGTCGGCGGGAGACCCAGTACTTC. It encodes CASSRRETQYF.

The chain carries TRBV9 and TRBJ2-3; no clear D. This CDR3 has 14 amino acids. Trimming cost V 0 bases and J 5 bases, with 10 bases left between them. The germline CDR1 and CDR2 sequences are SGDLS and YYNGEE. The CDR3 DNA follows: TGTGCCAGCAGCGTAGTCTGGGCCGGAGATACGCAGTATTTT. It yields the protein CASSVVWAGDTQYF.

The chain has TRBV6-5 and TRBJ2-7; TRBD1 agrees at 11 bases. The V and J ends lost 8 bases and 5 bases, in that order; junction bases with no gene match: 5. Germline V gene sequence: CDR1 MNHEY, CDR2 SVGAGI. The CDR3 contains 13 residues. CDR3 nucleotide sequence: TGTGCCAGCCGGGACAGGGGGATTCACGAGCAGTACTTC. Translation: CASRDRGIHEQYF.

V is TRBV7-2 and J is TRBJ1-6, with 7 bases that match TRBD1. The ends lost 5 bases at V and 7 bases at J; junction bases unmatched: 5. In germline, CDR1 is SGHTA, CDR2 FQGNSA. CDR3 length: 14 residues. The CDR3 region is CASSPRTGNSPLHF. The CDR3 nucleotides are TGTGCCAGCAGCCCAAGGACAGGAAATTCACCCCTCCACTTT.

The chain employs TRBV19 and TRBJ2-2; 7 bases agree with TRBD1. In germline, CDR1 is LNHDA, CDR2 SQIVND (reference sequence). CDR3 length equals 14 residues. V dropped 5 bases and J dropped 8; count of bases not matched to a gene: 8. The CDR3 here is CASSGTDALGELFF. Here the CDR3 DNA reads TGTGCCAGTAGTGGGACAGATGCTCTGGGGGAGCTGTTTTTT.

The chain carries TRBV10-1 and TRBJ2-7; perhaps TRBD2 as D (6 bases). The V end lost 6 bases, the J end lost 2 bases, and 14 bases lay between the germline ends. The V gene's germline CDR1 is WNHNN and CDR2 SYGVQD (reference sequence). The CDR3 is 14 residues long. The chain's CDR3 is CASSRSSVPYEQYF. DNA for the CDR3: TGCGCCAGCAGCCGTTCTAGCGTACCCTACGAGCAGTACTTC.

The chain links TRBV4-1 to TRBJ2-2, with D perhaps TRBD2 (5 bases). Deletions cut 5 bases from V and 5 bases from J, with 12 bases between. CDR3 length: 14 amino acids. From germline, CDR1 is MGHRA and CDR2 YSYEKL. CDR3 amino acids: CASSKASRTGELFF. CDR3 DNA: TGCGCCAGCAGCAAAGCTAGCAGAACCGGGGAGCTGTTTTTT.

The chain is built from TRBV5-3 and TRBJ2-7, with 10 bases fitting TRBD2. TRBV5-3 is an ORF, with its function uncertain. The CDR3 consists of 15 residues. The J segment lost 2 bases and the V segment lost 4 bases, leaving 6 bases of the junction unmatched. CDR3 bases: TGTGCCAGAAGCATGGGACTAGCGAAAACCTACGAGCAGTACTTC. As protein: CARSMGLAKTYEQYF.

This clone was seen a single time. V and J are TRBV5-8 and TRBJ1-5; the match to TRBD1 covers 9 bases. CDR1 and CDR2 (germline): SGHTS, YDEGEE. V shed 3 bases and J 5 bases; nucleotides not matched to a gene: 9. The CDR3 covers 16 residues. In nucleotides, the CDR3 is TGTGCCAGCAGCTACCGGGACAGGGAAAGGGATCAGCCCCAGCATTTT. Its protein product is CASSYRDRERDQPQHF.

V and J are TRBV9 and TRBJ2-1; 7 nucleotides line up with TRBD2. The J segment lost 4 bases and the V segment lost 0 bases, leaving 19 bases of the junction unmatched. CDR3 length equals 20 residues. Germline CDR1 is SGDLS and CDR2 is YYNGEE. In DNA, the CDR3 is TGTGCCAGCAGCGTAGCGGTATCGGGTAGGGCTAGCGGAGTTTACAATGAGCAGTTCTTC. This translates into CASSVAVSGRASGVYNEQFF.

The chain uses TRBV18 and TRBJ1-5; the match to TRBD1 covers 8 bases. Germline loops: CDR1 KGHSH, CDR2 LQKENI. V dropped 5 bases and J dropped 2; count of bases not matched to a gene: 8. The length of the CDR3 is 16 residues. In nucleotides, the CDR3 is TGTGCCAGCTCAGCCCGGACAGGGAGAGGCAATCAGCCCCAGCATTTT. Its translation: CASSARTGRGNQPQHF. The whole variable domain, remainder taken from reference TRBV18 and TRBJ1-5, is NAGVMQNPRHLVRRRGQEARLRCSPMKGHSHVYWYRQLPEEGLKFMVYLQKENIIDESGMPKERFSAEFPKEGPSILRIQQVVRGDSAAYFCASSARTGRGNQPQHFGDGTRLSIL.

CDR3 coding DNA: TGCAGCGCCCTCCGAGACTACGAGCAGTACTTC. Translated: CSALRDYEQYF. The chain has TRBV29-1 and TRBJ2-7; D is uncertain. Germline V gene data show CDR1 as SQVTM and CDR2 as ANQGSEA. This CDR3 has 11 residues. Trimming stripped 7 bases from V and 3 bases from J, with 10 bases between.